These 4 T cell receptor beta chains originate from one sample sequenced in a study of T cell changes during pregnancy in multiple sclerosis. Only in-frame clones appear in the TCRdb table, and some are missing; sequencing was by immunoSEQ multiplex PCR. Among 40,000 or so clones, nearly 90% were seen once, and the ten largest hold approximately 4.5%. The sample here was CD8+ T cells from peripheral blood mononuclear cells, taken in the first trimester of pregnancy. These receptors all stem from a female donor with multiple sclerosis, enrolled in a pregnancy study.

The chain carries TRBV7-2 and TRBJ1-2, with unresolved D. Trimming removed 6 bases from V and 8 bases from J, with 16 bases in between. This CDR3 has 13 residues. Germline loops: CDR1 SGHTA, CDR2 FQGNSA. The CDR3 here is CASRPRDNEGYTF. The CDR3 DNA sequence: TGTGCCAGCAGGCCTCGGGATAATGAAGGCTACACCTTC.

The rearrangement uses TRBV29-1 and TRBJ1-2; D may be TRBD1 (6 bases). V was clipped by 7 bases and J by 1 base, with 13 bases between them. The germline gives CDR1 SQVTM, CDR2 ANQGSEA. The length of the CDR3 is 13 residues. CDR3 protein: CSAGTGNNYGYTF. CDR3 bases: TGCAGCGCCGGTACAGGGAATAACTATGGCTACACCTTC.

For this clone: The junction departs from the called germline gene at one end, perhaps through a read error. This chain links TRBV29-1 with TRBJ1-2, with no clear D. This CDR3 has 10 amino acids. Germline CDR1 and CDR2: SQVTM and ANQGSEA. CDR3: CSVEEVGRTF. Here the CDR3 DNA reads TGCAGCGTTGAAGAAGTAGGACGGACTTTC.

DNA for the CDR3: TGTGCCAGCAGTTTATTGGGGGCGACTGAAGCTTTCTTT. Residues: CASSLLGATEAFF. This rearrangement joins TRBV27 to TRBJ1-1; weak D call: TRBD1 (6 bases). The CDR3 runs 13 residues. CDR1 and CDR2 from the germline V gene are MNHEY and SMNVEV (reference sequence). V lost 1 base, J lost 5 bases, and 8 bases lay in between.